Detailed here is one TCR beta chain. The PCR employed 60 Vbeta primers together with 13 Jbeta primers. Per the original data handling: An analysis performed later counted about 80 million unique TCR beta chains (roughly 9.9 million of them shared). Assay used: immunoSEQ multiplex PCR; TCRdb lists only in-frame clones, some missing. That table furnishes V, J and clone size, whereas the DNA furnished D and trimming. This repertoire shows fewer than 200,000 clones, roughly 85% found once; its top ten account for roughly 1.5%. This sample was taken from a study of cytomegalovirus exposure and HLA in healthy donors. Trimming pared 3 bases from V and 4 bases from J, leaving 9 bases between. The germline gives CDR1 MNHEY, CDR2 SMNVEV (reference sequence). This CDR3 has 13 residues.

The TCR comes from a male donor in good health and CMV-seronegative. V is TRBV27 and J is TRBJ1-1; D is unclear. The sample consisted of PBMCs. The CDR3 region has the DNA TGTGCCAGCAGTTTGTACGGTCCCACTGAAGCTTTCTTT. Translated: CASSLYGPTEAFF.